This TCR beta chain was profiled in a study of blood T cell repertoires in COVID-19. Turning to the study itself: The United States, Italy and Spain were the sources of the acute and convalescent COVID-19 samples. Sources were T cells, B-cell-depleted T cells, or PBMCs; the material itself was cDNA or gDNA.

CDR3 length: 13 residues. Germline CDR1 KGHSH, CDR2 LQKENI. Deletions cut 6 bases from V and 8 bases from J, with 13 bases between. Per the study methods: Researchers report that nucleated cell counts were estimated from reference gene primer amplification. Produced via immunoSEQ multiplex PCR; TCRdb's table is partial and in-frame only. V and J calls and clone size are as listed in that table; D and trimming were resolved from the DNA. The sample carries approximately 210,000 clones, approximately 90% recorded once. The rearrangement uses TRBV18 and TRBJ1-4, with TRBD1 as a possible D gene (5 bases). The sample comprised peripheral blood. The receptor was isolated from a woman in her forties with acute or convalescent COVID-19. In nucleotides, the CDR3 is TGTGCCAGCTCCCGGGGGGGTGAAGAAAAACTGTTTTTT. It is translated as CASSRGGEEKLFF.